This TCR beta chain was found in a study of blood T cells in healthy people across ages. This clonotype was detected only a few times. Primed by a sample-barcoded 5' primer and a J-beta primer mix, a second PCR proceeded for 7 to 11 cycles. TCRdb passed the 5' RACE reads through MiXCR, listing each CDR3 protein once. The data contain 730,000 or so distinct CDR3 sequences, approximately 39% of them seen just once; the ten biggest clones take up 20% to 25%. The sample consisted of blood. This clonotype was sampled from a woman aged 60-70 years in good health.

CDR3 nucleotides: TGTGCCAGCAGTTTACTGAGACAGTATCAGTACTTC. Translating gives CASSLLRQYQYF. The chain has TRBV28 and TRBJ2-5, with D perhaps TRBD1 (5 bases). The CDR3 consists of 12 residues. The ends were cut back, 2 bases at V and 11 bases at J, with 12 bases in the middle. Germline loops: CDR1 MDHEN, CDR2 SYDVKM.